This T cell receptor (beta chain) was recorded in a study of blood T cell repertoires in COVID-19. This table comes from immunoSEQ multiplex PCR, and its TCRdb copy is limited to in-frame clones, with some not included. This sample carries some 150,000 clones, roughly 84% of them seen once, and the ten largest clones take roughly 5.7%. Participants' reported clinical history set cohort assignment. The ends lost 6 bases at V and 5 bases at J; junction bases unmatched: 15. The CDR3 contains 17 residues. Per germline, CDR1 SQVTM and CDR2 ANQGSEA. The chain is built from TRBV29-1 and TRBJ2-7; 14 bases are shared with TRBD2. The clonotype originates from a woman between 45 and 65 years old who had been exposed to COVID-19. Sequencing was done on a sample of PBMCs or T cells enriched from blood (not recorded which). As DNA, the CDR3 is TGCAGCGTGACCCCTCGACTAGCGGGGGGGCCGATCAACGAGCAGTACTTC. It yields the protein CSVTPRLAGGPINEQYF.